The 15 T cell receptor beta chains listed next were all sequenced from one sample in a study of quantifying T cell responses using KT2 cells. Study-wide background: cDNA was made from DNase-treated RNA using alpha and beta constant primers.

A single-stranded UMI oligo with SP2 sequence was ligated to cDNA 3' ends. First-round PCR used 4 to 5 cycles and beta primers RC1.1 and RC1.2 covering TRBC1 and TRBC2. TCRdb processed the UMI-ligation and nested PCR reads anew with MiXCR; each CDR3 protein has one entry. Seen here are approximately 57,000 distinct CDR3 sequences, roughly an eighth observed once, and the top ten hold 9.4%. Sequencing was performed on PBMCs spiked with cells of the T cell clone KT2. The origin of the receptors is a human donor.

Ten or more counts support this clonotype. The J gene is TRBJ2-1, the V gene TRBV11-3, with 8 bases matching TRBD2. Unmatched junction bases numbered 9, after V lost 3 bases and J lost 8 bases. Germline V gives CDR1 SGHNT, CDR2 YENEEA. The CDR3 has 15 residues. The CDR3 loop reads CASSFDGGARDEQFF. As DNA, the CDR3 is TGTGCCAGCAGCTTTGACGGGGGGGCCCGGGATGAGCAGTTCTTC. The full variable domain, in which reference TRBV11-3 and TRBJ2-1 provide the parts outside the CDR3, is EAGVVQSPRYKIIEKKQPVAFWCNPISGHNTLYWYLQNLGQGPELLIRYENEEAVDDSQLPKDRFSAERLKGVDSTLKIQPAELGDSAVYLCASSFDGGARDEQFFGPGTRLTVL.

The chain couples TRBV20-1 to TRBJ2-2; TRBD1 aligns across 11 bases. V lost 3 bases to trimming and J lost 7 bases; unmatched junction nucleotides: 16. The length of the CDR3 is 18 residues. The germline CDR1 and CDR2 sequences are DFQATT and SNEGSKA (reference sequence). The DNA of the CDR3 is TGCAGTGCTAGGCCTATCTCGGGCGGACAGGGGGCGGACGGGGAGCTGTTTTTT. Amino acids: CSARPISGGQGADGELFF.

In this sample, this clonotype turned up many times. CDR3 in amino acids: CASSQDLVHFYNEQFF. CDR3 nucleotides: TGTGCCAGCAGCCAAGACCTAGTCCATTTCTACAATGAGCAGTTCTTC. The J gene is TRBJ2-1, the V gene TRBV14; D gene uncertain. With 0 bases removed from V and 3 bases from J, the gap between germline ends came to 12 bases. Germline-derived CDR1 and CDR2 are SGHDN and FVKESK. This CDR3 spans 16 amino acids.

This clonotype was counted between two and nine times. V gene TRBV12-3 or TRBV12-4 combines with J gene TRBJ2-1; TRBD2 is a possible D gene (7 bases). The V end was cut by 9 bases, the J end by 2 bases, with 17 bases between. The length of the CDR3 is 15 residues. The CDR3 bases are TGTGCCAGTAACTGGGAGGGGGTGACCTACAATGAGCAGTTCTTC. This codes for CASNWEGVTYNEQFF.

CDR3 nucleotide sequence: TGTGCCAGCAGTGAGGACAGGAGGAACACCGGGGAGCTGTTTTTT. Translating it yields CASSEDRRNTGELFF. The chain recombines TRBV2 with TRBJ2-2; 7 nucleotides line up with TRBD1. Unmatched junction bases numbered 2, after V lost 3 bases and J lost 1 base. CDR1 and CDR2 from the germline V gene are SNHLY and FYNNEI. CDR3 length: 15 residues. The full variable domain, its missing parts supplied by reference TRBV2 and TRBJ2-2, is EPEVTQTPSHQVTQMGQEVILRCVPISNHLYFYWYRQILGQKVEFLVSFYNNEISEKSEIFDDQFSVERPDGSNFTLKIRSTKLEDSAMYFCASSEDRRNTGELFFGEGSRLTVL.

The sample holds a few counts of this clonotype. This chain connects TRBV7-8 to TRBJ2-3; 9 bases are a match to TRBD2. This CDR3 spans 16 amino acids. Germline CDR1 is SGHVS and CDR2 is FQNEAQ. J gave up 6 bases and V 0 bases, and 7 bases lay outside the gene matches. Here the CDR3 reads CASSLARGRAGDTQYF. The CDR3 nucleotides read TGTGCCAGCAGCTTAGCCCGCGGGAGGGCCGGGGATACGCAGTATTTT.

The chain combines TRBV6-5 with TRBJ1-5; unclear D gene. Germline CDR1 reads MNHEY; CDR2 reads SVGAGI. V lost 8 bases and J lost 6, with 14 bases in between. The CDR3 length is 13 residues. CDR3 in DNA: TGTGCCAGCGCCCGGGGTAGTATTCAGCCCCAGCATTTT. This codes for CASARGSIQPQHF.

This clonotype was counted between two and nine times. The J gene is TRBJ1-2, the V gene TRBV5-4, with D maybe TRBD1 (5 bases). Trimming took off 4 bases at V and 0 bases at J, with 16 bases between the two ends. This CDR3 contains 16 residues. Germline V gives CDR1 SGHNT, CDR2 YYREEE (reference sequence). The CDR3 sequence is CASSRRWGNPNYGYTF. CDR3 DNA: TGTGCCAGCAGCCGTCGATGGGGGAACCCTAACTATGGCTACACCTTC.

The sample holds a few counts of this clonotype. This chain connects TRBV12-3 or TRBV12-4 to TRBJ2-1, with D possibly being TRBD2 (6 bases). The V end was cut by 5 bases, the J end by 0 bases, with 14 bases between. CDR3 size: 16 residues. CDR3 nucleotides: TGTGCCAGCAGTCCGTTGGACGGGAGCTCCTACAATGAGCAGTTCTTC. Its translation is CASSPLDGSSYNEQFF.

This clonotype was found many times. The V call is TRBV12-3 or TRBV12-4, the J call TRBJ2-4, with 7 bases aligning to TRBD1. Trimming took 7 bases from V and 7 from J; bases not matched to a gene: 22. The CDR3 extends over 18 amino acids. This CDR3 is CASKEGRQGIPGPNIQYF. The CDR3, as DNA: TGTGCCAGCAAGGAAGGGCGACAGGGAATTCCCGGGCCGAACATTCAGTACTTC.

The chain uses TRBV21-1 and TRBJ1-6; no DNA check was done on the table's D call, TRBD1. TRBV21-1 is a known pseudogene. This CDR3 contains 18 residues. The CDR3 loop is CASREGPGNSSYNSPLHF. CDR3 DNA: TGTGCCAGCAGAGAGGGACCGGGTAATAGCTCCTATAATTCACCCCTCCACTTT.

The V and J genes are TRBV24-1 and TRBJ2-3; D gene uncertain. The V end was cut by 4 bases, the J end by 6 bases, with 10 bases between. CDR3 length equals 13 residues. The germline gives CDR1 KGHDR, CDR2 SFDVKD. The CDR3 is CATSEADTDTQYF. DNA for the CDR3: TGTGCCACCAGTGAGGCGGATACCGATACGCAGTATTTT.

This clonotype has ten or more counts. The chain recombines TRBV27 with TRBJ1-2, with D unresolved. Germline loops: CDR1 MNHEY, CDR2 SMNVEV (reference sequence). The V gene lost 3 bases and the J gene lost 5 bases, with 16 bases spanning the gap. This CDR3 is built from 15 residues. The CDR3 region has the DNA TGTGCCAGCAGTTTTAATTCGGACCGTTCGTATGGCTACACCTTC. This gives the protein CASSFNSDRSYGYTF.

The rearrangement uses TRBV20-1 and TRBJ2-5; no firm D call. Trimming took 0 bases from V and 5 from J, leaving 13 bases between them. The length of the CDR3 is 14 residues. From germline, CDR1 is DFQATT and CDR2 SNEGSKA (reference sequence). This CDR3 is CSARDRAPRETQYF. The CDR3 DNA is TGCAGTGCTAGAGATAGGGCCCCCCGGGAGACCCAGTACTTC.

This clonotype was detected ten times or more. The rearrangement joins TRBV21-1 to TRBJ2-7. TRBV21-1 is termed a pseudogene. The length of the CDR3 is 11 residues. The CDR3 DNA reads as TGTGCCAGCAGCCCGGACTACGAGCAGTACTTC. The encoded protein is CASSPDYEQYF.